The T cell receptor (beta chain) described here comes from a study of T-cell memory formation after mild COVID-19. Findings of the study overall: Those CD4+ clones that contracted were mainly in CM and EM (CD8+ ones in EMRA).

The CDR3 sequence is 11 residues long. Deletions cut 6 bases from V and 4 bases from J, with 7 bases between. Germline V gene sequence: CDR1 MDHEN, CDR2 SYDVKM. This clonotype was observed a few times. Its matching antigen is unknown. TCR alpha and TCR beta cDNA libraries carrying sample barcodes and UMIs came from 5'RACE with constant-segment primers. Via MiXCR, TCRdb re-called the 5' RACE reads, giving one row per CDR3 protein. Of 250,000 to 400,000 distinct CDR3 sequences listed, about 13% are singletons. The clonotype originates from a man younger than 35 who had mild COVID-19 (a few samples of this study predate the infection). Cell type and time point are not known. The specimen sequenced was PBMCs or a T cell subset sorted from them (not recorded which). The V gene is TRBV28, the J gene TRBJ2-7, with D possibly matching TRBD1 (6 bases). The CDR3 DNA follows: TGTGCCAGCAGCGGGACATACGAGCAGTACGTC. Its protein product is CASSGTYEQYV.